This T cell receptor (beta chain) was sequenced during a study of identical twins. V dropped 0 bases and J dropped 5 bases, with 10 bases sitting between them. Germline V gene lookup returns CDR1 SGHKS and CDR2 YYEKEE (reference sequence). This CDR3 spans 14 amino acids. Note on this clonotype: What it recognizes is unknown.

Points from the study as a whole: Alpha sequences that were out-of-frame and twin-shared showed an excess of low generation probability.

The cDNA had a unique molecular identifier and a template-switch universal primer site. TCRdb re-called the 5' RACE reads through MiXCR, storing one row per CDR3 protein. The sample consists of around 550,000 distinct CDR3 sequences, roughly 15% of them appearing once. These same data were also listed under a study on yellow fever vaccine responses in identical twins.

V is TRBV5-5 and J is TRBJ2-3; D unclear. Sequencing was performed on CD4+ T cells sorted from blood. This TCR derives from a young woman in good health. In DNA form, the CDR3 reads TGTGCCAGCAGCTTGGATCTCAGGTTAGATACGCAGTATTTT. Protein sequence: CASSLDLRLDTQYF.